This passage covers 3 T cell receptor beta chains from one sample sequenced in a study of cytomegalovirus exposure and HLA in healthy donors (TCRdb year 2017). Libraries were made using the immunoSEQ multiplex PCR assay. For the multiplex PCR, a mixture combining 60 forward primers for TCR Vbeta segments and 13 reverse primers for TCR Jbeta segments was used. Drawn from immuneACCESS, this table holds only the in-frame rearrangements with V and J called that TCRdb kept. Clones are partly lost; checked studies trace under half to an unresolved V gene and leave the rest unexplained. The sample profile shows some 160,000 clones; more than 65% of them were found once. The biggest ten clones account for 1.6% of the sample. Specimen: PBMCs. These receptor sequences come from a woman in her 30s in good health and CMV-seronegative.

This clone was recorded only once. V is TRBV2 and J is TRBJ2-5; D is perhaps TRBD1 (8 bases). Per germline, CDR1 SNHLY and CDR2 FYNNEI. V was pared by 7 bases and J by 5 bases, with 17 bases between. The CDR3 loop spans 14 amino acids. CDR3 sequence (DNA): TGTGCCAGCACCTTAGGACAGGGAGGGGAGACCCAGTACTTC. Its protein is CASTLGQGGETQYF.

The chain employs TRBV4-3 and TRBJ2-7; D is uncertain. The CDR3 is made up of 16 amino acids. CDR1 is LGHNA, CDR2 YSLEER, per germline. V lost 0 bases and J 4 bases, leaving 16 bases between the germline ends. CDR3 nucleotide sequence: TGCGCCAGCAGCCAAGATAATCGCGGCACTTTATACGAGCAGTACTTC. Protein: CASSQDNRGTLYEQYF.

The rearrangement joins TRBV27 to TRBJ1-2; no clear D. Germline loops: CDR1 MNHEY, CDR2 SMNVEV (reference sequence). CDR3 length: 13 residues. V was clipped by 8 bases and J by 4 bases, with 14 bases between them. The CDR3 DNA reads TGTGCCAGCCCTCCCCCTGAGGTCTATGGCTACACCTTC. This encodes CASPPPEVYGYTF.